A single TCR beta chain is shown here with its context. Its antigen is as yet unknown. Here immunoSEQ multiplex PCR was the method, and the copy in TCRdb shows in-frame clones only, minus some. The sample comprises 150,000 to 200,000 clones, approximately 90% of which are singletons, and about 4.3% rests with the top ten. The sample belongs to a study of lymphopenia after photon versus proton radiotherapy. Study results and limitations: A bigger post-nadir fall in TCR diversity correlated inversely with survival time in deceased patients. After lymphocyte nadir, photon-treated repertoires showed oligoclonal expansion, especially CD8+ Temra.

From germline, CDR1 is MNHEY and CDR2 SVGAGI. J was trimmed by 6 bases and V by 7 bases; bases with no gene match: 12. The CDR3 sequence is 14 residues long. The sequence was collected from a man aged 45-65 years with gastric cancer. The V and J genes are TRBV6-5 and TRBJ2-7; 7 bases match TRBD2. Sequencing was performed on peripheral blood, taken from a patient treated with photon-based radiotherapy. The DNA of the CDR3 is TGTGCCAGCATTCCCAGCGGGAAGGGCTCCGAGCAGTACTTC. Translation: CASIPSGKGSEQYF.